Reported below is one T cell receptor beta chain. The antigen remains undetermined. Donors included only healthy HIV-negative adults lacking recent acute infections or vaccinations. Only Caucasian adults living in Nashville, Tennessee made up the donor group. The genomic DNA of each subset was split evenly across several immunoSEQ plates. Assay used: immunoSEQ multiplex PCR; TCRdb lists only in-frame clones, some missing. The sample has 2 million to 2.5 million clones; about 94% are singletons. The data originate from a study of shared clonotypes between healthy human individuals. Study-wide results and limits: Non-shared clonotypes had lower generation probabilities than clonotypes shared by all four sorted-subset donors.

V was cut by 8 bases and J by 7 bases, with 11 bases left in between. CDR3 size: 11 residues. CDR1 is SNHLY and CDR2 is FYNNEI in the germline V gene. This sequence joins TRBV2 and TRBJ1-1, with D maybe TRBD1 (6 bases). This clonotype was obtained from a man aged 18 to 30 in good health. The sequenced sample consisted of naive CD4+ T cells sorted from blood. Documented subset: CD45RA+ positively selected. The CDR3 is CASRTVNEAFF. The CDR3 coding sequence is TGTGCCAGCCGGACAGTAAATGAAGCTTTCTTT.